Following are 26 T cell receptor beta chains from one sample sequenced in a study of identical twins. TCRdb re-derived calls from the 5' RACE reads in MiXCR, one entry per CDR3 protein. The table lists 1,800,000 or so distinct CDR3 sequences, around 33% of them singletons, with under 0.35% in the top ten. Sample: cord blood. These receptors originate from a newborn girl in good health.

This rearrangement joins TRBV3-1 to TRBJ2-3; 11 bases map to TRBD2. The germline V gene has CDR1 LGHDT and CDR2 YNNKEL (reference sequence). The CDR3 is 19 amino acids. V lost 4 bases, J lost 0 bases, and 12 bases stayed unmatched. The CDR3, as DNA: TGTGCCAGCAGCCCCTTCCCTAGCGGGGGGCCCTCTAGCACAGATACGCAGTATTTT. Translation gives CASSPFPSGGPSSTDTQYF.

The J gene is TRBJ2-5, the V gene TRBV20-1; 9 nucleotides align to TRBD2. With the DNA end fitting TRBJ2-7 better, the J assignment may be wrong. The CDR3 extends over 13 amino acids. CDR1 is DFQATT and CDR2 is SNEGSKA in the germline V gene (reference sequence). The CDR3 DNA reads TGCAGTGCCGTGGGACTAGCCGGATACGAGCAGTACTTC. It specifies CSAVGLAGYEQYF.

As to this clonotype: One end of the junction is discordant with germline, which a read error may explain. J is TRBJ1-2 and V is TRBV2; perhaps TRBD1 as D (6 bases). This CDR3 has 14 amino acids. Germline CDR1 SNHLY, CDR2 FYNNEI. CDR3 sequence reads: CASKGSVQGYGCTF. CDR3 in DNA: TGTGCCAGCAAGGGAAGTGTCCAGGGGTATGGCTGCACCTTC.

This clonotype was counted a few times. This chain uses TRBV27 with TRBJ2-7, with D maybe TRBD1 (5 bases). Between the trimmed V and J ends, which lost 6 bases and 1 base, there was a span of 16 bases. This CDR3 is 15 amino acids long. In germline, CDR1 is MNHEY, CDR2 SMNVEV (reference sequence). The CDR3, as DNA: TGTGCCAGCAGCCGACCTGCCCCAGGGTCCTACGAGCAGTACTTC. It encodes CASSRPAPGSYEQYF.

This clonotype was counted a few times. The chain combines TRBV9 with TRBJ2-1; D is unresolved. CDR1 and CDR2 (germline): SGDLS, YYNGEE. The V end was cut by 0 bases, the J end by 1 base, with 8 bases between. The CDR3 runs to 15 residues. The CDR3 sequence: CASSVARPSYNEQFF. The CDR3 DNA sequence: TGTGCCAGCAGCGTAGCCAGGCCGTCCTACAATGAGCAGTTCTTC.

This chain links TRBV20-1 with TRBJ2-3; tentative D call: TRBD2 (6 bases). The CDR3 is 14 amino acids. With 6 bases removed from V and 1 base from J, the gap between germline ends came to 14 bases. Germline V gene sequence: CDR1 DFQATT, CDR2 SNEGSKA (reference sequence). The CDR3 region is CSAPAASGTDTQYF. In DNA, the CDR3 is TGCAGTGCCCCGGCGGCTAGCGGCACAGATACGCAGTATTTT.

The chain is built from TRBV12-3 or TRBV12-4 and TRBJ2-7, with a weak D call TRBD2 (7 bases). The CDR3 has 17 amino acids. V lost 6 bases and J 0 bases, leaving 21 bases between the germline ends. The CDR3 sequence is CASRGDRSRGFSYEQYF. The CDR3 region has the DNA TGTGCCAGCAGAGGAGACAGGTCGCGGGGGTTCTCCTACGAGCAGTACTTC.

The rearrangement links TRBV29-1 to TRBJ1-1, with D uncertain. The CDR3 is made up of 15 amino acids. Between the trimmed V and J ends, which lost 4 bases and 1 base, there was a span of 16 bases. CDR1 is SQVTM and CDR2 is ANQGSEA in the germline V gene. The CDR3 here is CSVVLGSWGNTEAFF. The CDR3 DNA reads TGCAGCGTTGTATTGGGGAGCTGGGGGAACACTGAAGCTTTCTTT.

This rearrangement joins TRBV5-8 to TRBJ2-1; weak D call: TRBD1 (6 bases). Per the germline V gene, CDR1 is SGHTS and CDR2 is YDEGEE. Trimming left V 3 bases short and J 0 bases short, with 10 bases between. The CDR3 contains 15 residues. As DNA, the CDR3 is TGTGCCAGCAGCTCGACGACAGGCTCCTACAATGAGCAGTTCTTC. It yields the protein CASSSTTGSYNEQFF.

V and J are TRBV7-8 and TRBJ2-4; 14 positions match TRBD2. CDR3 size: 19 residues. With V trimmed by 5 bases and J by 13 bases, 22 bases remained unmatched. Germline CDR1 is SGHVS and CDR2 is FQNEAQ. The CDR3 reads CASSPRLAGGQSPYNEQYF. As DNA, the CDR3 is TGTGCCAGCAGCCCTCGACTAGCGGGAGGGCAGAGCCCCTACAATGAGCAGTACTTC. Combining the CDR3 with reference TRBV7-8 and TRBJ2-4 gives the whole variable domain GAGVSQSPRYKVAKRGQDVALRCDPISGHVSLFWYQQALGQGPEFLTYFQNEAQLDKSGLPSDRFFAERPEGSVSTLKIQRTQQEDSAVYLCASSPRLAGGQSPYNEQYFGAGTRLSVL.

There are a few counts of this clonotype. This rearrangement joins TRBV12-3 or TRBV12-4 to TRBJ1-4, with a possible D match to TRBD1 (5 bases). Trimming took off 6 bases at V and 5 bases at J, with 16 bases between the two ends. The CDR3 loop spans 15 amino acids. The DNA for the CDR3 is TGTGCCAGCAGAGGGTGGCAGGGCGGGAATGAAAAACTGTTTTTT. Translated: CASRGWQGGNEKLFF.

This clonotype occurred many times. The chain employs TRBV28 and TRBJ2-3; D ambiguous. Germline values: CDR1 MDHEN, CDR2 SYDVKM. CDR3 length equals 13 residues. The ends were cut back, 6 bases at V and 2 bases at J, with 9 bases in the middle. CDR3 sequence (DNA): TGTGCCAGCAGGCAGGCTACCACAGATACGCAGTATTTT. This translates into CASRQATTDTQYF.

The V and J genes are TRBV28 and TRBJ1-1; TRBD1 matches 9 bases. The CDR3 contains 13 residues. V shed 6 bases, J shed 5 bases, and the junction held 4 bases outside the gene matches. From germline, CDR1 is MDHEN and CDR2 SYDVKM. The CDR3 nucleotides read TGTGCCAGCAGGAGGACAGGGGCGACTGAAGCTTTCTTT. Translating gives CASRRTGATEAFF. Looking up the rest from reference TRBV28 and TRBJ1-1 gives the full variable domain: DVKVTQSSRYLVKRTGEKVFLECVQDMDHENMFWYRQDPGLGLRLIYFSYDVKMKEKGDIPEGYSVSREKKERFSLILESASTNQTSMYLCASRRTGATEAFFGQGTRLTVV.

This clonotype occurred a few times. V and J are TRBV29-1 and TRBJ2-5; D assignment may be TRBD1 or TRBD2 (5 bases each). Between the trimmed V and J ends, which lost 2 bases and 1 base, there was a span of 14 bases. CDR1 is SQVTM, CDR2 ANQGSEA, per germline. The CDR3 has 15 residues. The CDR3 DNA sequence: TGCAGCGTTGAACCGGGGCAGGGCCGCCAAGAGACCCAGTACTTC. Translation gives CSVEPGQGRQETQYF.

This clonotype came up a few times. The chain has TRBV6-5 and TRBJ2-1; D is undetermined. CDR3 length equals 15 residues. V dropped 6 bases and J dropped 0 bases, with 12 bases sitting between them. Looked up from germline, CDR1 is MNHEY and CDR2 is SVGAGI. Here the CDR3 reads CASRRATNSYNEQFF. Written as DNA, the CDR3 is TGTGCCAGCAGGCGAGCTACCAACTCCTACAATGAGCAGTTCTTC.

About this clonotype: This may arise from a read error, as a much more abundant clone is one base away. The chain employs TRBV7-9 and TRBJ2-5, with 8 bases aligning to TRBD2. Per germline, CDR1 SEHNR and CDR2 FQNEAQ (reference sequence). J was trimmed by 11 bases and V by 2 bases; bases with no gene match: 19. This CDR3 comprises 17 residues. The CDR3: CASSLRSLGLEVDEQYF. The CDR3 DNA reads as TGTGCCAGCAGCTTACGTTCCCTGGGACTAGAGGTCGATGAGCAGTACTTC.

A few counts support this clonotype. The gene calls are TRBV27 and TRBJ2-4; the match to TRBD1 covers 8 bases. V shed 6 bases and J 5 bases; nucleotides not matched to a gene: 6. This CDR3 spans 14 amino acids. CDR1 and CDR2 from the germline V gene are MNHEY and SMNVEV (reference sequence). CDR3 sequence reads: CASRDRERQNIQYF. CDR3 DNA: TGTGCCAGCAGGGACAGGGAAAGGCAAAACATTCAGTACTTC.

This clonotype came up a few times. This chain links TRBV4-2 with TRBJ1-2; tentatively, D is TRBD1 (5 bases). This CDR3 is 15 amino acids long. The germline V gene encodes CDR1 LGHNA and CDR2 YNFKEQ. The V and J ends lost 0 bases and 5 bases respectively, with 13 bases between them. CDR3 amino acids: CASSQDQGETYGYTF. CDR3 sequence (DNA): TGTGCCAGCAGCCAAGATCAGGGCGAGACATATGGCTACACCTTC.

The chain is built from TRBV20-1 and TRBJ2-7; 10 nucleotides agree with TRBD2. CDR3 length equals 14 residues. Germline CDR1 DFQATT, CDR2 SNEGSKA (reference sequence). Trimming removed 6 bases from V and 7 bases from J; junction bases left unmatched: 12. The CDR3 protein is CSADGTSAYNEQYF. CDR3 bases: TGCAGTGCGGACGGGACTAGCGCGTACAATGAGCAGTACTTC.

The gene calls are TRBV24-1 and TRBJ2-7; D perhaps matches TRBD1 (6 bases). The CDR3 length is 13 residues. V was shortened by 4 bases and J by 2 bases, with 8 bases between the two germline ends. Per germline, CDR1 KGHDR and CDR2 SFDVKD. The CDR3 DNA follows: TGTGCCACCAGTGACCGGGACACCTACGAGCAGTACTTC. Amino acid sequence: CATSDRDTYEQYF.

In its sample, this clonotype was seen many times. The chain couples TRBV29-1 to TRBJ2-7; maybe TRBD1 (6 bases). Germline V gives CDR1 SQVTM, CDR2 ANQGSEA. There are 14 residues in the CDR3. The V and J ends lost 0 bases and 0 bases respectively, with 9 bases between them. The CDR3 DNA reads as TGCAGCGTTGAAGACCGGGACAACTCCTACGAGCAGTACTTC. Its translation: CSVEDRDNSYEQYF.

The gene calls are TRBV7-9 and TRBJ2-2, with a weak D call TRBD1 (6 bases). Germline values: CDR1 SEHNR, CDR2 FQNEAQ (reference sequence). Trimming stripped 4 bases from V and 0 bases from J, with 12 bases between. This CDR3 contains 16 residues. The CDR3 DNA sequence: TGTGCCAGCAGCTCGGGACACTTTTCGAACACCGGGGAGCTGTTTTTT. Its translation: CASSSGHFSNTGELFF.

V is TRBV14 and J is TRBJ1-2, with 7 bases aligning to TRBD1. The germline CDR1 and CDR2 sequences are SGHDN and FVKESK. The CDR3 has 15 residues. V lost 3 bases and J lost 5; bases outside the gene matches: 9. CDR3 sequence (DNA): TGTGCCAGCAGCCACGATAGACAGGGCCGGTATGGCTACACCTTC. It translates to CASSHDRQGRYGYTF.

The rearrangement uses TRBV7-2 and TRBJ1-3; D is ambiguous. CDR1 and CDR2 from the germline V gene are SGHTA and FQGNSA. This CDR3 is built from 17 residues. V shed 3 bases and J shed 0 bases, with 15 bases lying between them. Here the CDR3 reads CASSFGPTAGSGNTIYF. The DNA for the CDR3 is TGTGCCAGCAGCTTCGGACCGACCGCCGGCTCTGGAAACACCATATATTTT.

This clonotype came up a few times. The chain is built from TRBV20-1 and TRBJ2-3, with D possibly being TRBD2 (6 bases). Germline-derived CDR1 and CDR2 are DFQATT and SNEGSKA (reference sequence). The CDR3 loop spans 14 amino acids. Trimming left V 6 bases short and J 5 bases short, with 18 bases between. CDR3 DNA sequence: TGCAGTGCGCCCTACTCACCAGCGGGAGATACGCAGTATTTT. Amino acid sequence: CSAPYSPAGDTQYF.

The chain uses TRBV29-1 and TRBJ2-1; D may be TRBD1 (8 bases). Germline CDR1 and CDR2: SQVTM and ANQGSEA. CDR3 length: 15 residues. CDR3 DNA sequence: TGCAGTTTCTTCAGGGGGCCTAGCGGCCGAGGGGAGCAGTTCTTC. Its protein is CSFFRGPSGRGEQFF.